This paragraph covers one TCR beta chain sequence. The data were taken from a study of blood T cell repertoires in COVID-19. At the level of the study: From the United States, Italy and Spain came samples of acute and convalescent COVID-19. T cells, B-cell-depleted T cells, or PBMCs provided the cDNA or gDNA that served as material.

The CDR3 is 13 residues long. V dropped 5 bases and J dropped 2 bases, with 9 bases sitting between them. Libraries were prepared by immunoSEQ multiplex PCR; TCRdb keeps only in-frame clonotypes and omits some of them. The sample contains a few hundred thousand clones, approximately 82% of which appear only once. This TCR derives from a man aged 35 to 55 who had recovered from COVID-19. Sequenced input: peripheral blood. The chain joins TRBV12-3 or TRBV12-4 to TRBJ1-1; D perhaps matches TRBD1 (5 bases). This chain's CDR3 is CASSRQINTEAFF. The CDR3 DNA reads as TGTGCCAGCAGTCGACAGATTAACACTGAAGCTTTCTTT.